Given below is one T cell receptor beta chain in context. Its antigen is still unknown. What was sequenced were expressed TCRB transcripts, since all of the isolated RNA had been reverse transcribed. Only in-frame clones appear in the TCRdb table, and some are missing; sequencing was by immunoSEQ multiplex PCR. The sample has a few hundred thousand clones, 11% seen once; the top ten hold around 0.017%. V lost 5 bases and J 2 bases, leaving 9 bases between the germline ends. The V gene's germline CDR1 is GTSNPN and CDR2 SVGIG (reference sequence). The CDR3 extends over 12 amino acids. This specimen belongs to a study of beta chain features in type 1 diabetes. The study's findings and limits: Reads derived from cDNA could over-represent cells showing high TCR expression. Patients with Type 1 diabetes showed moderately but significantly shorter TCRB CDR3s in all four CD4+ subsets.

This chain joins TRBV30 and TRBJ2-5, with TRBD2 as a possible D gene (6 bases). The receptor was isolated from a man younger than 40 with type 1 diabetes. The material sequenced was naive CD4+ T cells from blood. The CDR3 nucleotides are TGTGCCTGGCAACGGGGGCAAGAGACCCAGTACTTC. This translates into CAWQRGQETQYF.